This entry concerns a single TCR beta chain. Per the original methods: For nucleated cells, counts were estimated from reference gene primer amplification. Profiled with immunoSEQ multiplex PCR; TCRdb holds only in-frame clones, not every one. The V and J calls and clone size are taken from that table; D and trimming were inferred from the DNA. The sample carries 310,000 or so clones, more than 85% recorded once. The source of the sample is a study of blood T cell repertoires in COVID-19. Study background: COVID-19 samples, acute and convalescent, were from the United States, Italy and Spain.

This receptor was identified in a woman in her 30s with COVID-19, enrolled during active disease. Sequencing input: peripheral blood.

The chain's CDR3 is CASSINTGELFF. DNA of the CDR3: TGTGCCAGTTCAATTAACACCGGGGAGCTGTTTTTT. The gene calls are TRBV13 and TRBJ2-2; D is unclear. Germline values: CDR1 PRHDT, CDR2 FYEKMQ (reference sequence). V was cut by 9 bases and J by 2 bases, with 7 bases left in between. CDR3 size: 12 residues.